This T cell receptor beta chain was documented in a study of T cell responses to AZD1222 COVID-19 vaccine. The CDR3 covers 11 residues. The V end lost 5 bases, the J end lost 14 bases, and 13 bases lay between the germline ends. Germline CDR1 reads SEHNR; CDR2 reads FQNEAQ (reference sequence). Produced via immunoSEQ multiplex PCR; TCRdb's table is partial and in-frame only. The table lists about 140,000 clones, 85% to 90% of them singletons, with 1.6% in the top ten. The material was peripheral blood, obtained on day 0 of AZD1222 vaccination. The V gene is TRBV7-9, the J gene TRBJ2-1; maybe TRBD2 (6 bases). The sequence was collected from an adult in good health. The CDR3 nucleotides are TGTGCCAGCAGCCCGGGACTCTCAAAGTTCTTC. Its translation: CASSPGLSKFF.